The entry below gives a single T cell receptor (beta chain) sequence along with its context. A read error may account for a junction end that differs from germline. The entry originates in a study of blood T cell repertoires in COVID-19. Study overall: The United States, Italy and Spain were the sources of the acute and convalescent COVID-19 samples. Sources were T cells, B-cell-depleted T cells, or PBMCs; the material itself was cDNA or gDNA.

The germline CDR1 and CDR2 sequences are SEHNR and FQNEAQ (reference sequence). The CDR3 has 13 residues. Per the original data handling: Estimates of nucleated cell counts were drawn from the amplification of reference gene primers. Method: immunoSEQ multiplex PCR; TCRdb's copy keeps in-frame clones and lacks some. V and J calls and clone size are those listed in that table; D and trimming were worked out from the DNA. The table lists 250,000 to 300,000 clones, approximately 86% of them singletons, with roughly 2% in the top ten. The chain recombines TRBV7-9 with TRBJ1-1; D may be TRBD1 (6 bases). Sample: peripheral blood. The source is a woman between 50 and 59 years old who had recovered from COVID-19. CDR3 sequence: CASSPPPGHPPLF. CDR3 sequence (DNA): TGTGCCAGCAGTCCCCCTCCGGGACATCCTCCGCTATTT.